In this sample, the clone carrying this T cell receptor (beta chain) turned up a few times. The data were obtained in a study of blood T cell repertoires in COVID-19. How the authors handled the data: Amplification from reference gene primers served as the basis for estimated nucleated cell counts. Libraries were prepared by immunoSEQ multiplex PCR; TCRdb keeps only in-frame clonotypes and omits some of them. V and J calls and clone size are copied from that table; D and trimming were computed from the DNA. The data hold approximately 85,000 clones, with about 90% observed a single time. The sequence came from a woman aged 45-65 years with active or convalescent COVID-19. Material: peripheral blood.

The CDR3 spells CAWSAAMVAGQPQHF. Here the CDR3 DNA reads TGTGCCTGGAGCGCAGCCATGGTGGCGGGACAGCCCCAGCATTTT. This chain uses TRBV30 with TRBJ1-5; D call uncertain. This CDR3 is built from 15 residues. V was shortened by 3 bases and J by 7 bases, with 19 bases between the two germline ends. Germline V gives CDR1 GTSNPN, CDR2 SVGIG (reference sequence).